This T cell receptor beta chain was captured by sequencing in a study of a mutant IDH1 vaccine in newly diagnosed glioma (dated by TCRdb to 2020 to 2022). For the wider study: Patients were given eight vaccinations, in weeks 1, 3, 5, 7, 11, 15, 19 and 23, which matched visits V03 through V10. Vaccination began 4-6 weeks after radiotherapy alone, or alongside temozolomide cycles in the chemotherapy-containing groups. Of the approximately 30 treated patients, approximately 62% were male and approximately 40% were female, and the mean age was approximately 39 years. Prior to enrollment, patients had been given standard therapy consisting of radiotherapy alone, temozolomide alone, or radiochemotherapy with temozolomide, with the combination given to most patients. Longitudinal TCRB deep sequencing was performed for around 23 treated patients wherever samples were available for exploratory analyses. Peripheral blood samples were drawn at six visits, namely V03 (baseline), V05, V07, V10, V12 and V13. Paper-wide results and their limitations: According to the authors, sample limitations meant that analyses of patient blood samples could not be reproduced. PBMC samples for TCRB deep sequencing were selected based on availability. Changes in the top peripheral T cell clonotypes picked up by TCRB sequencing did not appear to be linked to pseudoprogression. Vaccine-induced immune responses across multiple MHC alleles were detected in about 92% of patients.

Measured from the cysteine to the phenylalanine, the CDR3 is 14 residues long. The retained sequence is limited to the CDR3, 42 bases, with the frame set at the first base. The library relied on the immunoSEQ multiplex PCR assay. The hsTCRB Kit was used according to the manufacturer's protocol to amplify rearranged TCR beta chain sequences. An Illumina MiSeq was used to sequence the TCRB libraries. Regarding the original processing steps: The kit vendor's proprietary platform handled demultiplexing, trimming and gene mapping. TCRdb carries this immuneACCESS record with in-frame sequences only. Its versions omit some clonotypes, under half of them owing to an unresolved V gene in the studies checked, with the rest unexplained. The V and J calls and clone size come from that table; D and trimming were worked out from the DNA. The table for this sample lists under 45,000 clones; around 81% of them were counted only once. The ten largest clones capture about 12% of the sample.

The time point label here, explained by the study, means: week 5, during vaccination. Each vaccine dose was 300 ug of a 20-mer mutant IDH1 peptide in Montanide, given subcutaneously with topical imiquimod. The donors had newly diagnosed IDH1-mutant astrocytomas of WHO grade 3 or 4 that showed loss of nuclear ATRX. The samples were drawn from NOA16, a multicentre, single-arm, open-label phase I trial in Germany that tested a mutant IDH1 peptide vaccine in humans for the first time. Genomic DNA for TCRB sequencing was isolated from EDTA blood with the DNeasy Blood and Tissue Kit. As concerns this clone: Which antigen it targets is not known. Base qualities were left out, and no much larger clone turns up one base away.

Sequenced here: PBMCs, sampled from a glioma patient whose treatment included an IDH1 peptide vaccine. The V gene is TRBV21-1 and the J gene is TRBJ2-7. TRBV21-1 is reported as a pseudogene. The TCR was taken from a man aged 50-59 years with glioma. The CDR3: CASSKGTSTYEQYF. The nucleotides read TGTGCCAGCAGCAAAGGTACCAGTACTTACGAGCAGTACTTC.